The clone carrying this T cell receptor (beta chain) was recorded once. The antigen is undetermined. The source of the sample is a study of T cell responses to AZD1222 COVID-19 vaccine. Across the study: Pooled samples include second doses given at about 4 or 12 weeks.

Study-wide results and limits: Baseline antibody screening turned up just six seropositive AZD1222 recipients. Among vaccine-associated CD4 TCRs, coverage spanned spike, with dominance at 160-218 and 743-854. In all cases, repertoires were sampled only after the peak T cell response.

The repertoire was sequenced with immunoSEQ multiplex PCR; TCRdb's copy has only in-frame clones and lacks some. The profile shows around 85,000 clones, 65% to 90% of them singletons. The sequencing here drew on peripheral blood, taken on day 0 of AZD1222 vaccination. This TCR came from an adult in good health.

The CDR3 DNA is TGTGCCAGCAGCTTAGTCGGCGAGACCCAGTACTTC. Translated, it gives CASSLVGETQYF. This chain connects TRBV7-9 to TRBJ2-5, with D unresolved. Germline CDR1 is SEHNR and CDR2 is FQNEAQ (reference sequence). Trimming took 1 base from V and 5 from J, leaving 5 bases between them. The CDR3 is made up of 12 amino acids.